A single sample gave rise to the 13 T cell receptor beta chains below, sequenced in a study of blood T cell repertoires in COVID-19. Sequencing was performed with immunoSEQ multiplex PCR; in TCRdb, only in-frame clones are kept and a portion is missing. The sample yields roughly 250,000 clones, around 86% seen once. Sequencing input: peripheral blood. Receptors originate from a woman aged 60-70 years with active or convalescent COVID-19.

This chain joins TRBV30 and TRBJ1-5, with TRBD1 matching 11 bases. Germline assignment: CDR1 GTSNPN and CDR2 SVGIG (reference sequence). The CDR3 contains 16 residues. V lost 5 bases, J lost 3 bases, and 9 bases stayed unmatched. CDR3 nucleotides: TGTGCCTGGGGTACGGGACAGGGGGTTATCAATCAGCCCCAGCATTTT. This gives the protein CAWGTGQGVINQPQHF.

The chain employs TRBV9 and TRBJ1-4; a weak D match, TRBD1 (6 bases). Trimming removed 4 bases from V and 3 bases from J, with 13 bases in between. The CDR3 runs 15 residues. Germline V gene sequence: CDR1 SGDLS, CDR2 YYNGEE. CDR3 nucleotide sequence: TGTGCCAGCAGCCCCTTCGGGGGGCCTAATGAAAAACTGTTTTTT. Its protein product is CASSPFGGPNEKLFF.

The chain links TRBV5-1 to TRBJ1-2; no clear D gene. V dropped 4 bases and J dropped 0 bases, with 13 bases sitting between them. Germline V CDR1 and CDR2: SGHRS, YFSETQ. This CDR3 comprises 15 residues. CDR3 region: CASSLNPRANYGYTF. For the CDR3, the DNA is TGCGCCAGCAGCCTTAACCCGAGAGCTAACTATGGCTACACCTTC. Together with reference TRBV5-1 and TRBJ1-2, the CDR3 gives the full variable domain: KAGVTQTPRYLIKTRGQQVTLSCSPISGHRSVSWYQQTPGQGLQFLFEYFSETQRNKGNFPGRFSGRQFSNSRSEMNVSTLELGDSALYLCASSLNPRANYGYTFGSGTRLTVV.

This chain connects TRBV27 to TRBJ1-2; D call uncertain. The CDR3 loop spans 13 amino acids. The V end lost 4 bases, the J end lost 7 bases, and 13 bases lay between the germline ends. Germline V lookup: CDR1 MNHEY, CDR2 SMNVEV (reference sequence). CDR3 protein: CASSSDTFSGYTF. DNA for the CDR3: TGTGCCAGCAGTTCAGACACTTTCTCTGGCTACACCTTC.

The rearrangement joins TRBV29-1 to TRBJ2-3; D is possibly TRBD2 (5 bases). Germline CDR1 and CDR2: SQVTM and ANQGSEA. The V gene lost 1 base and the J gene lost 3 bases, with 5 bases spanning the gap. The CDR3 length is 12 residues. As DNA, the CDR3 is TGCAGCGTTGAAGCGGGGACAGATACGCAGTATTTT. As protein: CSVEAGTDTQYF.

The CDR3 DNA reads TGTGCCAGCAGCCTCAGTAGCAATCAGCCCCAGCATTTT. This gives the protein CASSLSSNQPQHF. The chain has TRBV7-3 and TRBJ1-5, with D uncertain. Trimming took off 5 bases at V and 0 bases at J, with 5 bases between the two ends. This CDR3 comprises 13 residues. Germline CDR1 reads SGHTA; CDR2 reads FQGTGA.

This chain links TRBV7-9 with TRBJ2-3, with unresolved D. The germline V gene encodes CDR1 SEHNR and CDR2 FQNEAQ (reference sequence). The length of the CDR3 is 12 residues. Trimming took off 4 bases at V and 5 bases at J, with 7 bases between the two ends. In DNA form, the CDR3 reads TGTGCCAGCAGCTATTCGGGAGATACGCAGTATTTT. It translates to CASSYSGDTQYF.

This clone came up once. DNA of the CDR3: TGTGCCAGCAGCCGCGAGACAGCGAACACTGAAGCTTTCTTT. It codes for CASSRETANTEAFF. The chain joins TRBV7-9 to TRBJ1-1; a possible D gene is TRBD1 (5 bases). In germline, CDR1 is SEHNR, CDR2 FQNEAQ (reference sequence). V shed 5 bases and J shed 1 base, with 11 bases lying between them. The CDR3 length is 14 residues. The full variable domain, completed using reference TRBV7-9 and TRBJ1-1, is DTGVSQNPRHKITKRGQNVTFRCDPISEHNRLYWYRQTLGQGPEFLTYFQNEAQLEKSRLLSDRFSAERPKGSFSTLEIQRTEQGDSAMYLCASSRETANTEAFFGQGTRLTVV.

With regard to this clone: At one of its ends the junction is not consistent with the germline gene, which may arise from a read error. V and J are TRBV7-7 and TRBJ2-5; 14 bases fit TRBD2. CDR1 and CDR2 (germline): SSHAT, FNYEAQ (reference sequence). The CDR3 runs to 16 residues. The CDR3 reads CASSPGLAGGQETQYF. For the CDR3, the DNA is TGTGCTAGCAGCCCAGGACTAGCGGGGGGTCAAGAGACCCAGTACTTC. Complete variable domain (other parts from reference TRBV7-7 and TRBJ2-5): GAGVSQSPRYKVTKRGQDVTLRCDPISSHATLYWYQQALGQGPEFLTYFNYEAQPDKSGLPSDRFSAERPEGSISTLTIQRTEQRDSAMYRCASSPGLAGGQETQYFGPGTRLLVL.

The genes are TRBV6-5 and TRBJ2-7; TRBD1 aligns across 8 bases. The germline gives CDR1 MNHEY, CDR2 SVGAGI. Trimming removed 8 bases from V and 2 bases from J; junction bases left unmatched: 8. This CDR3 is 14 amino acids long. The CDR3 sequence is CASAEDRAAYEQYF. The CDR3 nucleotides read TGTGCCAGCGCCGAGGACAGGGCAGCCTACGAGCAGTACTTC.

V usage is TRBV6-5 and J usage is TRBJ1-5; perhaps TRBD1 as D (5 bases). The CDR3 is 15 residues long. The V and J ends lost 3 bases and 5 bases respectively, with 14 bases between them. CDR1 MNHEY and CDR2 SVGAGI come from the germline V gene. The chain's CDR3 is CASSYSGAGDQPQHF. CDR3 nucleotides: TGTGCCAGCAGTTATAGTGGGGCCGGAGATCAGCCCCAGCATTTT.

The V call is TRBV3-1 (or the pseudogene TRBV3-2), the J call TRBJ1-2; D is perhaps TRBD1 (5 bases). Germline V CDR1 and CDR2: LGHDT, YNNKEL (reference sequence). The CDR3 runs 15 residues. Trimming shortened V by 0 bases and J by 0 bases, and 8 bases separated the two germline ends. CDR3 residues: CASSQDDRANYGYTF. The DNA of the CDR3 is TGTGCCAGCAGCCAAGACGACAGAGCTAACTATGGCTACACCTTC.

This clone showed up just once. The chain couples TRBV3-1 (or the pseudogene TRBV3-2) to TRBJ2-5; D perhaps matches TRBD2 (6 bases). V lost 0 bases and J 14 bases, leaving 19 bases between the germline ends. The CDR3 length is 14 residues. Germline-derived CDR1 and CDR2 are LGHDT and YNNKEL (reference sequence). The CDR3 region is CASSQDFVIGTFYF. The CDR3 region has the DNA TGTGCCAGCAGCCAAGATTTCGTCATCGGGACTTTTTACTTC.